Following are 10 T cell receptor beta chains from one sample sequenced in a study of blood T cell repertoires in COVID-19. The protocol was immunoSEQ multiplex PCR, while the TCRdb copy is restricted to in-frame clones and leaves out a portion. The table includes about 160,000 clones, 85% to 95% detected once. Sequenced material: peripheral blood. Source of these receptors: an older woman with COVID-19, enrolled during active disease.

The V call is TRBV5-1, the J call TRBJ2-5; the match to TRBD1 covers 8 bases. The V and J ends lost 1 base and 4 bases, in that order; junction bases with no gene match: 6. Germline V lookup: CDR1 SGHRS, CDR2 YFSETQ. CDR3 length equals 15 residues. Written as DNA, the CDR3 is TGCGCCAGCAGCTTGACGCCAGGGGGCGTAGAGACCCAGTACTTC. This codes for CASSLTPGGVETQYF.

The genes are TRBV6-1 and TRBJ2-1; unclear D gene. Deletions cut 1 base from V and 5 bases from J, with 12 bases between. This CDR3 comprises 15 residues. CDR1 is MNHNS, CDR2 SASEGT, per germline. CDR3 nucleotides: TGTGCCAGCAGTGAAGGGGTACAGTTTAACAATGAGCAGTTCTTC. Translating gives CASSEGVQFNNEQFF.

This rearrangement joins TRBV2 to TRBJ2-2; tentatively, D is TRBD1 (8 bases). Germline-derived CDR1 and CDR2 are SNHLY and FYNNEI. V dropped 6 bases and J dropped 7 bases, with 18 bases sitting between them. The length of the CDR3 is 15 residues. CDR3 region: CASRDNRGGIGELFF. CDR3 coding DNA: TGTGCCAGCAGGGATAACAGGGGGGGAATCGGGGAGCTGTTTTTT.

The table lists this clone with a few counts. The chain joins TRBV18 to TRBJ1-2, with 8 bases fitting TRBD1. The trim removed 2 bases at V and 0 bases at J, leaving 5 bases unmatched. Looked up from germline, CDR1 is KGHSH and CDR2 is LQKENI. This CDR3 region has 16 residues. The CDR3 protein is CASSPTGQGANYGYTF. CDR3 sequence (DNA): TGTGCCAGCTCACCAACAGGACAGGGAGCTAACTATGGCTACACCTTC. Based on the CDR3 plus reference TRBV18 and TRBJ1-2, the full variable domain is NAGVMQNPRHLVRRRGQEARLRCSPMKGHSHVYWYRQLPEEGLKFMVYLQKENIIDESGMPKERFSAEFPKEGPSILRIQQVVRGDSAAYFCASSPTGQGANYGYTFGSGTRLTVV.

The chain links TRBV6-5 to TRBJ2-1; 12 bases are a match to TRBD1. Germline trimming cut 5 bases from V and 10 bases from J; bases unmatched to any gene: 9. This CDR3 has 15 residues. The germline V gene encodes CDR1 MNHEY and CDR2 SVGAGI. CDR3 DNA: TGTGCCAGCAGTATCATCGGGACAGGGGGCAGCGAGCAGTTCTTC. Protein sequence: CASSIIGTGGSEQFF.

The chain employs TRBV7-6 and TRBJ2-7; 10 bases line up with TRBD2. Germline loops: CDR1 SGHVS, CDR2 FNYEAQ. After removal of 0 bases from V and 1 base from J, the junction contained 9 bases not matched to a gene. The CDR3 contains 18 residues. The CDR3 DNA follows: TGTGCCAGCAGCTTAGCCCCTAGCGGGGGTTTAATTTCCTACGAGCAGTACTTC. Translation gives CASSLAPSGGLISYEQYF.

The chain recombines TRBV6-6 with TRBJ1-4, with TRBD1 as a possible D gene (6 bases). The CDR3 extends over 15 amino acids. V was shortened by 5 bases and J by 0 bases, with 10 bases between the two germline ends. Germline V gene sequence: CDR1 MNHNY, CDR2 SVGAGI (reference sequence). CDR3 protein: CASSKDSATNEKLFF. The CDR3 region has the DNA TGTGCCAGCAGTAAGGACAGCGCAACTAATGAAAAACTGTTTTTT.

The genes are TRBV5-1 and TRBJ2-1; the D gene is possibly TRBD2 (6 bases). The CDR3 runs 15 residues. V lost 5 bases to trimming and J lost 0 bases, with 12 bases between them. Germline-derived CDR1 and CDR2 are SGHRS and YFSETQ. The CDR3 nucleotides are TGCGCCAGCAGTAAGCAGGAGGGCTCCTACAATGAGCAGTTCTTC. Protein product: CASSKQEGSYNEQFF. Supplemented by reference TRBV5-1 and TRBJ2-1, the full variable domain reads KAGVTQTPRYLIKTRGQQVTLSCSPISGHRSVSWYQQTPGQGLQFLFEYFSETQRNKGNFPGRFSGRQFSNSRSEMNVSTLELGDSALYLCASSKQEGSYNEQFFGPGTRLTVL.

V is TRBV19 and J is TRBJ1-6, with D perhaps TRBD1 (5 bases). Between the trimmed V and J ends, which lost 7 bases and 5 bases, there was a span of 15 bases. This CDR3 has 15 residues. Germline CDR1 and CDR2: LNHDA and SQIVND (reference sequence). CDR3 residues: CASTTPWGDNSPLHF. DNA for the CDR3: TGTGCCAGTACTACTCCGTGGGGGGATAATTCACCCCTCCACTTT.

The chain links TRBV18 to TRBJ2-1; the D is unclear. Trimming took 2 bases from V and 9 from J, leaving 8 bases between them. The germline CDR1 and CDR2 sequences are KGHSH and LQKENI. The CDR3 runs to 12 residues. Written as DNA, the CDR3 is TGTGCCAGCTCACCATTAGCTAGTGAGCAGTTCTTC. This sequence encodes CASSPLASEQFF.